The 14 T cell receptor beta chains below were found in one sample sequenced in a study of memory CD4+ T cells and cytomegalovirus serostatus. Single viable CD3+CD4+CD8-CD45RO+ cells were sorted as the memory CD4+ T cells. Measured with immunoSEQ multiplex PCR; TCRdb has only the in-frame clones, and not every one. The table shows tens of thousands of clones, with roughly 80% occurring only once. The sequencing input was memory CD4+ T cells from blood. The source of these receptors is an adult in good health and CMV-seronegative.

V is TRBV9 and J is TRBJ2-7; 7 bases match TRBD1. CDR3 size: 13 residues. Looked up from germline, CDR1 is SGDLS and CDR2 is YYNGEE. Trimming at V came to 3 bases and at J to 6 bases, leaving 6 bases not matched to a gene. CDR3 sequence: CASSAIPGGEQYF. CDR3 DNA: TGTGCCAGCAGCGCTATCCCAGGGGGCGAGCAGTACTTC.

This clone came up once. V usage is TRBV5-8 and J usage is TRBJ2-1, with 8 bases aligning to TRBD2. This CDR3 comprises 16 residues. V lost 9 bases, J lost 1 base, and 12 bases stayed unmatched. Per germline, CDR1 SGHTS and CDR2 YDEGEE. CDR3 protein: CATYLAGGESYNEQFF. For the CDR3, the DNA is TGTGCCACATACCTCGCGGGGGGTGAGTCCTACAATGAGCAGTTCTTC.

The CDR3 is CASSLGVNSPLHF. The CDR3 DNA reads as TGTGCCAGCAGTTTAGGGGTAAATTCACCCCTCCACTTT. V usage is TRBV27 and J usage is TRBJ1-6; no definite D call. The germline V gene encodes CDR1 MNHEY and CDR2 SMNVEV (reference sequence). This CDR3 contains 13 residues. Trimming removed 2 bases at V and 7 bases at J, with 6 bases between.

This clone was recorded once. The chain links TRBV18 to TRBJ2-1; 8 nucleotides line up with TRBD2. From germline, CDR1 is KGHSH and CDR2 LQKENI. The CDR3 is made up of 16 amino acids. Trimming cost V 3 bases and J 4 bases; bases outside gene matches: 8. CDR3 DNA: TGTGCCAGCTCACCCCAAAGGAGCGGGGGATACAATGAGCAGTTCTTC. The encoded protein is CASSPQRSGGYNEQFF.

The V and J genes are TRBV7-2 and TRBJ2-7; D remains unclear. CDR1 and CDR2 from the germline V gene are SGHTA and FQGNSA. Trimming shortened V by 1 base and J by 3 bases, and 10 bases separated the two germline ends. This CDR3 contains 14 residues. In nucleotides, the CDR3 is TGTGCCAGCAGCTTAGGGCATTCCTACTACGAGCAGTACTTC. Its protein is CASSLGHSYYEQYF.

This rearrangement joins TRBV30 to TRBJ1-3; D is undetermined. CDR3 length: 14 residues. Germline assignment: CDR1 GTSNPN and CDR2 SVGIG (reference sequence). The V end was cut by 1 base, the J end by 1 base, with 8 bases between. In DNA, the CDR3 is TGTGCCTGGAGTGGAGGGTCTTCTGGAAACACCATATATTTT. Translation gives CAWSGGSSGNTIYF.

CDR3 DNA: TGTGCCAGCAACCGTGGAGGTTATAGCAATCAGCCCCAGCATTTT. Translation: CASNRGGYSNQPQHF. The V and J genes are TRBV5-5 and TRBJ1-5; no firm D call. The V end lost 6 bases, the J end lost 0 bases, and 13 bases lay between the germline ends. Looked up from germline, CDR1 is SGHKS and CDR2 is YYEKEE (reference sequence). The CDR3 has 15 residues.

The V call is TRBV4-3, the J call TRBJ2-3, with 10 nucleotides matching TRBD2. Germline-derived CDR1 and CDR2 are LGHNA and YSLEER. J lost 2 bases, V lost 0 bases, and 14 bases had no gene match. This CDR3 contains 20 residues. The CDR3 DNA sequence: TGCGCCAGCAGCCAAGATCTGTGGGGTGGACTAGCGGCTAACACAGATACGCAGTATTTT. This codes for CASSQDLWGGLAANTDTQYF.

The chain recombines TRBV2 with TRBJ1-2; possibly TRBD1 for D (6 bases). CDR3 length equals 13 residues. Germline loops: CDR1 SNHLY, CDR2 FYNNEI. V was shortened by 3 bases and J by 7 bases, with 12 bases between the two germline ends. The DNA for the CDR3 is TGTGCCAGCAGTGACGACAGGCGCAGTGGCTACACCTTC. Protein sequence: CASSDDRRSGYTF.

This CDR3 reads CASSVTGSPNQPQHF. The CDR3 DNA is TGTGCCAGCAGCGTTACGGGGTCGCCAAATCAGCCCCAGCATTTT. The rearrangement uses TRBV9 and TRBJ1-5; D gene unclear. Trimming left V 2 bases short and J 4 bases short, with 13 bases between. Per germline, CDR1 SGDLS and CDR2 YYNGEE. The CDR3 has 15 residues.

CDR3 residues: CASQDQGMGGYTF. The CDR3 coding sequence is TGTGCCAGCCAGGACCAGGGGATGGGTGGCTACACCTTC. The chain links TRBV18 to TRBJ1-2, with D perhaps TRBD1 (6 bases). CDR3 length: 13 amino acids. Trimming took off 8 bases at V and 7 bases at J, with 17 bases between the two ends. CDR1 is KGHSH, CDR2 LQKENI, per germline.

The rearrangement uses TRBV5-8 and TRBJ2-1, with D tentatively TRBD1 (5 bases). The germline V gene encodes CDR1 SGHTS and CDR2 YDEGEE. The CDR3 has 15 amino acids. The V end lost 0 bases, the J end lost 3 bases, and 10 bases lay between the germline ends. The CDR3 nucleotides are TGTGCCAGCAGCTTGGTACAGGATTACTACAATGAGCAGTTCTTC. Its protein is CASSLVQDYYNEQFF.

The chain has TRBV14 and TRBJ2-7; D might be TRBD2 (5 bases). V was pared by 1 base and J by 2 bases, with 6 bases between. This CDR3 is built from 13 residues. Germline V gives CDR1 SGHDN, CDR2 FVKESK. The CDR3 region is CASSQAGTYEQYF. CDR3 bases: TGTGCCAGCAGCCAAGCCGGGACCTACGAGCAGTACTTC.

The V and J genes are TRBV7-2 and TRBJ1-1; D not certain. CDR1 is SGHTA, CDR2 FQGNSA, per germline. V was shortened by 0 bases and J by 1 base, with 6 bases between the two germline ends. CDR3 length equals 14 residues. The CDR3 is CASSLAGWNTEAFF. The DNA for the CDR3 is TGTGCCAGCAGCTTAGCGGGATGGAACACTGAAGCTTTCTTT.